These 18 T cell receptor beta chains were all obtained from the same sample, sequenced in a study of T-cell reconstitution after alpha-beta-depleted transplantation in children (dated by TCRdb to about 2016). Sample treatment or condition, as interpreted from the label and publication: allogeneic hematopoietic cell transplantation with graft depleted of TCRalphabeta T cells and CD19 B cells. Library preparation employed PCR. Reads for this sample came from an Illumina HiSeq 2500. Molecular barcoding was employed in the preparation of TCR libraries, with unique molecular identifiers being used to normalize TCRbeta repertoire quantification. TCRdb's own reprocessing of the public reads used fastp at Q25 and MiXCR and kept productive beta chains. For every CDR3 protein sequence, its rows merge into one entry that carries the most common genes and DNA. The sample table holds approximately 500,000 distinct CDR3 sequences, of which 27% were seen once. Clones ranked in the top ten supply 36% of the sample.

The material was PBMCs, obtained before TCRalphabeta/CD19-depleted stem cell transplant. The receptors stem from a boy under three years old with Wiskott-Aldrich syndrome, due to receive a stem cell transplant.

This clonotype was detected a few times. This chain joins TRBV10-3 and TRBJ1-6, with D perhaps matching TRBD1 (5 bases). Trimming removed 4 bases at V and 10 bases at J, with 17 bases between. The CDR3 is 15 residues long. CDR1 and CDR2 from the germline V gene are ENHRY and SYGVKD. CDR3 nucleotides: TGTGCCATCAGTGGTTTTGAAGGGAGGGGATCACCCCTCCACTTT. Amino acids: CAISGFEGRGSPLHF.

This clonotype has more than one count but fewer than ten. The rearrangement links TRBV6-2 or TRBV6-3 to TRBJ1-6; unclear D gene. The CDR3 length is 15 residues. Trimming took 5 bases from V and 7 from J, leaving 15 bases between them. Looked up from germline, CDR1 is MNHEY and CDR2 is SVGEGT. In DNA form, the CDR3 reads TGTGCCAGCAGTCGACTTAGACGCGTGAATTCACCCCTCCACTTT. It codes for CASSRLRRVNSPLHF.

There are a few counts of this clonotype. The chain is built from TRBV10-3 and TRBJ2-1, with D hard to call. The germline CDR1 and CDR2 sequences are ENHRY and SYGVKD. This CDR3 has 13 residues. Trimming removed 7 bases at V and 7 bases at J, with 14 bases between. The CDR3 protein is CAINLEQTNEQFF. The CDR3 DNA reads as TGTGCCATCAACCTGGAGCAGACGAATGAGCAGTTCTTC.

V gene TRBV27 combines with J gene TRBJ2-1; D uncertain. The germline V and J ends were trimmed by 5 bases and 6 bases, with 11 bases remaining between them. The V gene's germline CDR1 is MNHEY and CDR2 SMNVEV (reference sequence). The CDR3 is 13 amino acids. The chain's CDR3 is CASSKTWGNEQFF. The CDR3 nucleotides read TGTGCCAGCAGTAAGACTTGGGGCAATGAGCAGTTCTTC.

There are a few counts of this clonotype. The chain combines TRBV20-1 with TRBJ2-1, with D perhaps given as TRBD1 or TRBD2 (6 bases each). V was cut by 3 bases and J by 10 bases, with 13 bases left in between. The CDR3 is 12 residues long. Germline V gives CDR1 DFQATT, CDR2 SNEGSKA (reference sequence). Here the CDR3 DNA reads TGCAGTGCTAGTGGAGGGGGGAGCGAGCAGTTCTTC. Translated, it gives CSASGGGSEQFF.

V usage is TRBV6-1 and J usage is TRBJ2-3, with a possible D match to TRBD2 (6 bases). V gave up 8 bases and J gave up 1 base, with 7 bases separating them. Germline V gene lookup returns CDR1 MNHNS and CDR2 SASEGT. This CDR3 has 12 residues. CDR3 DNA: TGTGCCAGCGAGCGGGGCACAGATACGCAGTATTTT. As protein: CASERGTDTQYF.

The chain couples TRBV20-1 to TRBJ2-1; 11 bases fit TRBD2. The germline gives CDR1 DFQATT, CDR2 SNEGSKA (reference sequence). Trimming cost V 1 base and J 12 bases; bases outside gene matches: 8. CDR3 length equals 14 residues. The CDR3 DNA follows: TGCAGTGCTAGAGGACTAGCGGGAACTCGGGGGCAGTTCTTC. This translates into CSARGLAGTRGQFF.

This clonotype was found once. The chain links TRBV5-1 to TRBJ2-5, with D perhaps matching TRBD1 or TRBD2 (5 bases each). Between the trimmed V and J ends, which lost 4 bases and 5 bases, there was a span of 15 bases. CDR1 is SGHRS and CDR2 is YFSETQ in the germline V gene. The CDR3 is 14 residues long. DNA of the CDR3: TGCGCCAGCAGCGGGGGTGAGGGAGAGGAGACCCAGTACTTC. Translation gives CASSGGEGEETQYF.

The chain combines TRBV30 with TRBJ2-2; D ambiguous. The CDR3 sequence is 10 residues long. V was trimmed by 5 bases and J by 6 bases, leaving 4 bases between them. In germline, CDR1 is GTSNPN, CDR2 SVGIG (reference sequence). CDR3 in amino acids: CAWGAGELFF. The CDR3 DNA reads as TGTGCCTGGGGCGCCGGGGAGCTGTTTTTT.

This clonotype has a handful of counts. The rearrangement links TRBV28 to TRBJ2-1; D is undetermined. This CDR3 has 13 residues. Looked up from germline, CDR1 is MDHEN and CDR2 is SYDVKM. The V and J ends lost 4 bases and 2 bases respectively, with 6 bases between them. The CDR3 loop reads CASSSQTYNEQFF. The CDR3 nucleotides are TGTGCCAGCAGTTCTCAAACCTACAATGAGCAGTTCTTC.

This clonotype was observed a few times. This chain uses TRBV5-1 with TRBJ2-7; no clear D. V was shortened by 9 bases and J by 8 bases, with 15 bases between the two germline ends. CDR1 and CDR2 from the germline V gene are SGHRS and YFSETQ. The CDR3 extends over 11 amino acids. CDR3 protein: CAIHNGEKQYF. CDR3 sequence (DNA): TGCGCCATCCATAACGGAGAAAAGCAGTACTTC. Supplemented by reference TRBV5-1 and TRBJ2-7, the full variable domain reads KAGVTQTPRYLIKTRGQQVTLSCSPISGHRSVSWYQQTPGQGLQFLFEYFSETQRNKGNFPGRFSGRQFSNSRSEMNVSTLELGDSALYLCAIHNGEKQYFGPGTRLTVT.

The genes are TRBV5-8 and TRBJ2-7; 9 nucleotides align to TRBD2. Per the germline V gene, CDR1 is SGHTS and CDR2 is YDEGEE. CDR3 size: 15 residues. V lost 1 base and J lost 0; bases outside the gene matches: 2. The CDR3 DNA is TGTGCCAGCAGCTTGCATAGCGGGGGCTCCTACGAGCAGTACTTC. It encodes CASSLHSGGSYEQYF. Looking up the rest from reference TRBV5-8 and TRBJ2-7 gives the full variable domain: EAGVTQSPTHLIKTRGQQATLRCSPISGHTSVYWYQQALGLGLQFLLWYDEGEERNRGNFPPRFSGRQFPNYSSELNVNALELEDSALYLCASSLHSGGSYEQYFGPGTRLTVT.

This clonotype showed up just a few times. The CDR3 bases are TGTGCCAGCAGCTTAAAGGCCGGGGGTGCCACTGAAGCTTTCTTT. It translates to CASSLKAGGATEAFF. The V and J genes are TRBV7-3 and TRBJ1-1; a possible D gene is TRBD1 (5 bases). V was shortened by 1 base and J by 4 bases, with 13 bases between the two germline ends. The CDR3 consists of 15 residues. The V gene's germline CDR1 is SGHTA and CDR2 FQGTGA.

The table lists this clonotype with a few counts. As DNA, the CDR3 is TGTGCCAGCAGCAATCGAGGGCTCCTCTACGAGCAGTACTTC. It encodes CASSNRGLLYEQYF. This chain uses TRBV7-9 with TRBJ2-7; tentatively, D is TRBD2 (5 bases). The CDR3 runs to 14 residues. V was clipped by 5 bases and J by 3 bases, with 14 bases between them. Germline CDR1 and CDR2: SEHNR and FQNEAQ (reference sequence).

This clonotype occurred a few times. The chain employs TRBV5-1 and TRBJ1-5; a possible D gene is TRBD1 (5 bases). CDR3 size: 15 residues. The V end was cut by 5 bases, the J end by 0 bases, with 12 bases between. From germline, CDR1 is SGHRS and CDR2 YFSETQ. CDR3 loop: CASRHRDSSNQPQHF. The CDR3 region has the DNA TGCGCCAGCAGACACCGGGACTCTAGCAATCAGCCCCAGCATTTT. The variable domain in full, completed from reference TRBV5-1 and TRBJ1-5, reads KAGVTQTPRYLIKTRGQQVTLSCSPISGHRSVSWYQQTPGQGLQFLFEYFSETQRNKGNFPGRFSGRQFSNSRSEMNVSTLELGDSALYLCASRHRDSSNQPQHFGDGTRLSIL.

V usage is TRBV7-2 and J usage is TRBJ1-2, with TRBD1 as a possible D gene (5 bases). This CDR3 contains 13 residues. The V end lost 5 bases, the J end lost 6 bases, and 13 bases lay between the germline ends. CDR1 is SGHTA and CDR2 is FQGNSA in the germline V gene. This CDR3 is CASSKGRGDGYTF. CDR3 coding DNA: TGTGCCAGCAGCAAAGGGAGGGGTGATGGCTACACCTTC.

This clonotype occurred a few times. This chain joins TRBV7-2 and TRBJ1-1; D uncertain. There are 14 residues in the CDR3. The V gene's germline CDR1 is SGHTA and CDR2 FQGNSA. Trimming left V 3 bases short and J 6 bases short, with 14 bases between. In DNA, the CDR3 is TGTGCCAGCAGCTTGTCGGCAGCCGTGGCTGAAGCTTTCTTT. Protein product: CASSLSAAVAEAFF.

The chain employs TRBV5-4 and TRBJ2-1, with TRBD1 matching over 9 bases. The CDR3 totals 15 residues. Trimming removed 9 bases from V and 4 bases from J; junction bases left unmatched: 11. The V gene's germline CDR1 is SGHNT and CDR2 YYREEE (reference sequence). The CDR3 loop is CANRPGTGTYNEQFF. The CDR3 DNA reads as TGTGCCAACAGGCCCGGGACAGGGACTTACAATGAGCAGTTCTTC.